This T cell receptor beta chain was documented in a study of cytotoxic CD8 clonotypes in ibrutinib-treated CLL. About the research overall: Among the patients, around ten presented as relapsed/refractory and about 15 as treatment-naive; about 17 showed unmutated IGHV. Responses: 24 partial, 2 complete; after median around 70 months, about 14 stayed remitted, roughly 12 progressed. Study findings and constraints: Collection times varied between progressing and sustained-remission patients. Baseline clonality was higher than in age-matched healthy donors and moved in step with circulating CD8+ T-cell counts.

Germline assignment: CDR1 GTSNPN and CDR2 SVGIG (reference sequence). After removal of 4 bases from V and 7 bases from J, the junction contained 6 bases not matched to a gene. CDR3 size: 13 residues. With regard to this clone: Its antigen is undetermined.

TCRdb keeps only in-frame clones here, not all; method: immunoSEQ multiplex PCR. Of about 140,000 clones listed, around 82% are singletons. V and J are TRBV30 and TRBJ1-4, with TRBD1 matching over 7 bases. Sequenced here: PBMCs, sampled after 36 months of ibrutinib treatment. This TCR was recovered from a human donor with chronic lymphocytic leukemia. CDR3 bases: TGTGCCTGGAAGAGGGGGCTGATTGAAAAACTGTTTTTT. This translates into CAWKRGLIEKLFF.